The rows below give T cell receptor beta chains drawn from one sample of a study of blood T cells in healthy people across ages. TCRdb analysed the 5' RACE reads with MiXCR anew, one entry per CDR3 protein. Here the sample spans 630,000 or so distinct CDR3 sequences, roughly 32% being singletons. What was sequenced was blood. The receptor set was obtained from a woman older than 75 in good health. The CDR3 runs from the conserved cysteine through the conserved F or W. The D gene is left open where the match is weak. Clone size is stated in some rows and not others, as once, few, many or a class when expanded.

d_call j_call clone_size v_call cdr3_nt cdr3_aa
NA TRBJ1-2 NA TRBV12-3/TRBV12-4 TGTGCCAGCAGTTTAGGTGCCGCTAACCATGGCTACACCTTC CASSLGAANHGYTF
NA TRBJ2-7 many TRBV29-1 TGCAGCGTTGTTCGGGGTTCAAACTACGAGCAGTACTTC CSVVRGSNYEQYF
NA TRBJ1-1 few TRBV21-1 TGTGCCAGTAGGGATCCCCAGCTTGATGAAGCTTTCTTT CASRDPQLDEAFF
NA TRBJ1-6 many TRBV9 TGTGCCAGCAGCGTAGCCCTAAAGGGTTCACCCCTCCACTTT CASSVALKGSPLHF
TRBD1 TRBJ2-5 NA TRBV7-2 TGTGCCAGCAGCCCAACTGGACAGGGCAAGCAGTACTTC CASSPTGQGKQYF
NA TRBJ2-3 few TRBV18 TGTGCCAGCTCACCACCGGCCCGGGGAAGGTATACGCAGTATTTT CASSPPARGRYTQYF
NA TRBJ2-7 once TRBV5-6 TGTGCCAGCAGCACGGGACGCCGCGAGCAGTACTTC CASSTGRREQYF
TRBD2 TRBJ2-4 NA TRBV20-1 TGCAGTGCTAGAGAAGGTAGCGGGACGACAGAGCAGTACTTC CSAREGSGTTEQYF
NA TRBJ2-2 NA TRBV9 TGTGCCAGCAGCGTAAGAGGGGGGGGGACAGGGAACACCGGGGAGCTGTTTTTT CASSVRGGGTGNTGELFF
NA TRBJ1-5 many TRBV29-1 TGCAGCGTTGCCACAGGACAGACCAATCAGCCCCAGCATTTT CSVATGQTNQPQHF
NA TRBJ1-1 NA TRBV20-1 TGCAGTGCAAAAGAGGTAGGGGGGAGGGACACTGAAGCTTTCTTT CSAKEVGGRDTEAFF
TRBD1 TRBJ2-3 many TRBV9 TGTGCCAGCAGCTCGGGACAGGGAACCACAGATACGCAGTATTTT CASSSGQGTTDTQYF
NA TRBJ1-5 NA TRBV20-1 TGCAGTGCTAGCGGGCGGGCCCCGGAACAGCCCCAGCATTTT CSASGRAPEQPQHF
TRBD1 TRBJ1-4 many TRBV5-6 TGTGCCAGCAGCTTGGGCCCACAGGGGGCAAGCGAAAAACTGTTTTTT CASSLGPQGASEKLFF
TRBD1 TRBJ1-2 NA TRBV6-2/TRBV6-3 TGTGCCAGCAGTCCCCCGACAGGGGGGGGATCTAACTATGGCTACACCTTC CASSPPTGGGSNYGYTF
TRBD2 TRBJ2-7 NA TRBV7-2 TGTGCCAGCAGCTTCTCTAGCGGCGCCTACAATGAGCAGTACTTC CASSFSSGAYNEQYF
TRBD1 TRBJ2-7 NA TRBV5-1 TGCGCCAGCGGGACAGGGTCGACCTACGAGCAGTACTTC CASGTGSTYEQYF
NA TRBJ1-5 once TRBV20-1 TGCAGTGCTAGAGATAGGCGGGTTAGCAATCAGCCCCAGCATTTT CSARDRRVSNQPQHF
TRBD1 TRBJ2-7 many TRBV5-1 TGCGCCAGCAGCTTTTTTAATCCGGGACAGGGGGACTACGAGCAGTACTTC CASSFFNPGQGDYEQYF
NA TRBJ2-1 many TRBV4-3 TGCGCCAGCAGCCAAGATAACCTCCGGAAGGGAATGCAGTTCTTC CASSQDNLRKGMQFF
NA TRBJ2-7 many TRBV11-2 TGTGCCAGCAGCTTAAACAGCCAGGGGGGCGAGCAGTACTTC CASSLNSQGGEQYF
NA TRBJ1-4 NA TRBV29-1 TGCAGCGTTGAAGATGGGAGCAGGGCTCTGTTTTTT CSVEDGSRALFF
NA TRBJ2-5 NA TRBV30 TGTGCCTGGAGGGAAGAGACCCAGTACTTC CAWREETQYF
NA TRBJ2-2 NA TRBV25-1 TGTGCCAGCAGTGAATCCAGGGACACTTACACCGGGGAGCTGTTTTTT CASSESRDTYTGELFF
TRBD2 TRBJ2-3 NA TRBV6-2/TRBV6-3 TGTGCCAGCAGTTACTCGGTAGCGGGGGGGATCACAGATACGCAGTATTTT CASSYSVAGGITDTQYF
TRBD1 TRBJ2-4 few TRBV5-6 TGTGCCAGCAGCTGGGACAGGAAGGGAAACATTCAGTACTTC CASSWDRKGNIQYF
NA TRBJ2-3 few TRBV20-1 TGCAGTGCTAGCGGATACACAGATACGCAGTATTTT CSASGYTDTQYF
NA TRBJ1-2 many TRBV20-1 TGCAGTGCTAGAGATTTGAGGCAGGGAGACTATGGCTACACCTTC CSARDLRQGDYGYTF
NA TRBJ2-7 NA TRBV20-1 TGCAGTGCTAGGAACAGCCTGACCTGCGAGCAGTACTTC CSARNSLTCEQYF
NA TRBJ2-4 few TRBV5-1 TGCGCCAGCAGCTTGGGGGGGGATGAAAACATTCAGTACTTC CASSLGGDENIQYF
NA TRBJ2-3 many TRBV7-2 TGTGCCAGCAGCCGTGGGGGCGGGGGAAGCACAGATACGCAGTATTTT CASSRGGGGSTDTQYF
NA TRBJ1-5 many TRBV6-2/TRBV6-3 TGTGCCAGCAGTTACTCGAGGACTCCGGACAATCAGCCCCAGCATTTT CASSYSRTPDNQPQHF
TRBD1 TRBJ1-2 many TRBV29-1 TGCAGCGTTGATGGGGACAGGGATAACTATGGCTACACCTTC CSVDGDRDNYGYTF
NA TRBJ2-7 NA TRBV7-9 TGTGCCAGCAGCCAAGGCCAAGGACATGCCGGCGAGCAGTACTTC CASSQGQGHAGEQYF
TRBD1 TRBJ1-1 NA TRBV11-1 TGTGCCAGCAGCCAAATACCGGGACAGTTGGGGGACACTGAAGCTTTCTTT CASSQIPGQLGDTEAFF
TRBD1 TRBJ2-7 many TRBV28 TGTGCCAGCAGTACAACAGGGGTCGAGCAGTACTTC CASSTTGVEQYF
NA TRBJ1-5 NA TRBV6-1 TGTGCCAGCAGTAGTGGGAGGTACTATAGCAATCAGCCCCAGCATTTT CASSSGRYYSNQPQHF
TRBD1 TRBJ1-2 many TRBV3-1 TGTGCCAGCAGCCAATTATCGGGACAGCCCTATGGCTACACCTTC CASSQLSGQPYGYTF
TRBD1 TRBJ1-2 NA TRBV12-3/TRBV12-4 TGTGCCAGCAGGATCCCCGGGACAGGGGAGTCCGGTGGCTACACCTTC CASRIPGTGESGGYTF
NA TRBJ2-3 NA TRBV7-2 TGTGCCAGCAGCTTCGTAGGCACAGATACGCAGTATTTT CASSFVGTDTQYF
NA TRBJ2-7 NA TRBV20-1 TGCAGTGCTAGAGATCCGGGGAAAATGGTCGAGCAGTACTTC CSARDPGKMVEQYF
NA TRBJ1-1 many TRBV5-6 TGTGCCAGCAGTCGTCCGTCTTCGATCACAGTGAACACTGAAGCTTTCTTT CASSRPSSITVNTEAFF